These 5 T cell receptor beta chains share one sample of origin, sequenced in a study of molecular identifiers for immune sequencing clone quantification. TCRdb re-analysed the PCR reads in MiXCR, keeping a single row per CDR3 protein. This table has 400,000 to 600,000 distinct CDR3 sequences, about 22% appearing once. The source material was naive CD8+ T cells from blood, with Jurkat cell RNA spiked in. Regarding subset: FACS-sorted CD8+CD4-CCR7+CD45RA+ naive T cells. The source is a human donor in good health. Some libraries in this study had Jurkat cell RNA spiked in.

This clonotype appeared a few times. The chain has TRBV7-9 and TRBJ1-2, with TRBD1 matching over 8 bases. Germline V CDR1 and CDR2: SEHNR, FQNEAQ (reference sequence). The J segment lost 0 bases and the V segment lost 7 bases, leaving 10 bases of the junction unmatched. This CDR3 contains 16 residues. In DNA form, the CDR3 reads TGTGCCAGCACGCCCCCGACAGGGGATGCTAACTATGGCTACACCTTC. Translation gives CASTPPTGDANYGYTF.

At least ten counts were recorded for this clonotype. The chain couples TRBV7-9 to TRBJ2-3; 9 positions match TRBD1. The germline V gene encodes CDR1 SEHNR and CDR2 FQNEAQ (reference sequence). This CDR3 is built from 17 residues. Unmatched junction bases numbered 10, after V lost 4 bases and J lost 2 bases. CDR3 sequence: CASSSVGTGNPTDTQYF. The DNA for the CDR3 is TGTGCCAGCAGCTCCGTAGGGACAGGGAATCCCACAGATACGCAGTATTTT.

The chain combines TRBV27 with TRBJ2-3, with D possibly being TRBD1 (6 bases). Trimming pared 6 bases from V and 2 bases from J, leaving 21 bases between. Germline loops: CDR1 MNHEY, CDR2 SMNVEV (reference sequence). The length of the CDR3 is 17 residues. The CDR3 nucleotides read TGTGCCAGCAGCAAACTCAAGTACCAGGGGCTCACAGATACGCAGTATTTT. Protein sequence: CASSKLKYQGLTDTQYF.

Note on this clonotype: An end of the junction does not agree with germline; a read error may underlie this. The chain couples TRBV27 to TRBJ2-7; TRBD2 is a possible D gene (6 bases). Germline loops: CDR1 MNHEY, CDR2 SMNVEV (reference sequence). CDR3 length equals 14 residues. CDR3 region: CAGSLFRGNYEQYF. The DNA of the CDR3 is TGTGCCGGCAGTTTATTTCGGGGGAACTACGAGCAGTACTTC.

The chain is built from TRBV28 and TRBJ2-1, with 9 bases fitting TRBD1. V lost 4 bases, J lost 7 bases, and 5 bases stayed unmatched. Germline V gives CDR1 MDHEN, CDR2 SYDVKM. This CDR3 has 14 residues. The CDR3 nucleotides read TGTGCCAGCAGTTACAGGGGGCTAAGTAATGAGCAGTTCTTC. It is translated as CASSYRGLSNEQFF.